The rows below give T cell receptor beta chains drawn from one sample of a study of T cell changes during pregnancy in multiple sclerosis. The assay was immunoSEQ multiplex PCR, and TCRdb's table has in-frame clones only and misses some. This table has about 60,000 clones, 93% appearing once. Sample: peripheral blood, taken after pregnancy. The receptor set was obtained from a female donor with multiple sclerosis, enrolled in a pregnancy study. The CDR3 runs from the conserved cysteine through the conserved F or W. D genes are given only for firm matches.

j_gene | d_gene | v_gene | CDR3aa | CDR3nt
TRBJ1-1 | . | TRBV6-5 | CASSYQTGEAFF | TGTGCCAGCAGTTACCAGACAGGTGAAGCTTTCTTT
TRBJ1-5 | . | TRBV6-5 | CASSSGQNNQPQHF | TGTGCCAGCAGCTCCGGACAAAACAATCAGCCCCAGCATTTT
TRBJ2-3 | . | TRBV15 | CATSRDGGSTQYF | TGTGCCACCAGCAGAGATGGAGGGTCCACGCAGTATTTT
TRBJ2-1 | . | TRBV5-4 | CASSSTGIEGNEQFF | TGTGCCAGCAGCTCCACGGGGATTGAAGGAAATGAGCAGTTCTTC
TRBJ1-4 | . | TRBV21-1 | CASSKVDRGGEKLFF | TGTGCCAGCAGCAAAGTGGACAGGGGTGGTGAAAAACTGTTTTTT
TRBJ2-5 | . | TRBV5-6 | CASSLAGGAKETQYF | TGTGCCAGCAGCTTGGCGGGGGGCGCGAAGGAGACCCAGTACTTC
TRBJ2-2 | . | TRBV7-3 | CASSSDTGELFF | TGTGCCAGCAGCTCCGACACCGGGGAGCTGTTTTTT
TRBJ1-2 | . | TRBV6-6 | CASSPWQGYTF | TGTGCCAGCAGTCCTTGGCAAGGCTACACCTTC
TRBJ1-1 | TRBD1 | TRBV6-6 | CASSLQGNKAFF | TGTGCCAGCAGTCTACAGGGGAACAAGGCTTTCTTT
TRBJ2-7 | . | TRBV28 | CASTESGGSYEQYF | TGTGCCAGCACCGAATCAGGAGGCTCCTACGAGCAGTACTTC